The 3 T cell receptor beta chains given below trace back to one sample, sequenced in a study of T cells in tuberculosis. Time point given: new active TB diagnosis, blood taken before or within 7 days of starting treatment. Some clones are missing from TCRdb's copy, which holds only in-frame ones; the method was immunoSEQ multiplex PCR. The sample has fewer than 55,000 clones, nearly 95% seen once; the top ten hold over 1.1%. Source: PBMCs, taken at tuberculosis diagnosis. These receptors were collected from an adult with tuberculosis.

The rearrangement links TRBV25-1 to TRBJ2-5, with D perhaps matching TRBD1 (6 bases). Germline V gene data show CDR1 as MGHDK and CDR2 as SYGVNS. CDR3 length equals 16 residues. The V end was cut by 3 bases, the J end by 4 bases, with 18 bases between. This CDR3 reads CASSDGVRGRRETQYF. As DNA, the CDR3 is TGTGCCAGCAGTGATGGGGTGAGGGGGAGAAGAGAGACCCAGTACTTC. The full variable domain, rest sourced from reference TRBV25-1 and TRBJ2-5, is EADIYQTPRYLVIGTGKKITLECSQTMGHDKMYWYQQDPGMELHLIHYSYGVNSTEKGDLSSESTVSRIRTEHFPLTLESARPSHTSQYLCASSDGVRGRRETQYFGPGTRLLVL.

V gene TRBV28 combines with J gene TRBJ2-1; a weak D match, TRBD2 (6 bases). Germline CDR1 reads MDHEN; CDR2 reads SYDVKM. V lost 5 bases and J 0 bases, leaving 11 bases between the germline ends. The CDR3 totals 15 residues. The CDR3 is CASSPAGSSYNEQFF. Here the CDR3 DNA reads TGTGCCAGCAGTCCCGCCGGGAGCTCCTACAATGAGCAGTTCTTC.

This clone has a single count. V gene TRBV5-4 combines with J gene TRBJ2-3, with 12 bases identical to TRBD2. The CDR3 sequence is 16 residues long. Trimming removed 4 bases from V and 5 bases from J; junction bases left unmatched: 8. CDR1 SGHNT and CDR2 YYREEE come from the germline V gene (reference sequence). DNA of the CDR3: TGTGCCAGCAGCCTCCAAGCTAGCGGGAGGGGAGATACGCAGTATTTT. Translating gives CASSLQASGRGDTQYF.